A single sample gave rise to the 23 T cell receptor beta chains below, sequenced in a study of PD-1 blockade in classical Hodgkin lymphoma. TCRdb's table, derived via immunoSEQ multiplex PCR, lists solely in-frame clones and lacks some. The sample holds about 96,000 clones; about 92% are singletons and the top ten take just under 2%. Time point specified: cycle 4 day 1 (C4D1), after about 6 weeks of nivolumab. Relapse after autologous stem cell transplantation occurred in every patient, and brentuximab vedotin exposure varied. Sequenced here: peripheral blood mononuclear cells (PBMCs), sampled before the fourth cycle of nivolumab. These receptors all stem from a human donor with classical Hodgkin lymphoma.

This sequence joins TRBV5-1 and TRBJ2-1; the match to TRBD2 covers 12 bases. CDR1 and CDR2 from the germline V gene are SGHRS and YFSETQ. V lost 4 bases to trimming and J lost 4 bases; unmatched junction nucleotides: 3. The CDR3 has 15 residues. This CDR3 reads CASSPGTSGYNEQFF. Written as DNA, the CDR3 is TGCGCCAGCAGCCCCGGGACTAGCGGGTACAATGAGCAGTTCTTC.

This clone was seen only once. The rearrangement uses TRBV27 and TRBJ1-5, with 7 bases lining up with TRBD1. Germline loops: CDR1 MNHEY, CDR2 SMNVEV (reference sequence). This CDR3 spans 16 amino acids. V was pared by 5 bases and J by 0 bases, with 7 bases of the junction left unmatched. The CDR3 protein is CASSPGQSYSNQPQHF. CDR3 DNA sequence: TGTGCCAGCAGTCCGGGACAGAGTTATAGCAATCAGCCCCAGCATTTT.

V and J are TRBV5-6 and TRBJ2-1; 7 bases match TRBD2. This CDR3 contains 15 residues. With 5 bases clipped from V and 5 bases from J, the junction kept 10 bases outside the gene matches. The germline V gene encodes CDR1 SGHDT and CDR2 YYEEEE. The CDR3 sequence is CASSRDYGTHNEQFF. For the CDR3, the DNA is TGTGCCAGCAGTCGGGACTATGGGACCCACAATGAGCAGTTCTTC.

The chain joins TRBV2 to TRBJ2-1; no clear D gene. The CDR3 is 11 amino acids. Germline CDR1 and CDR2: SNHLY and FYNNEI. V dropped 8 bases and J dropped 2 bases, with 4 bases sitting between them. The CDR3 DNA reads as TGTGCCAGCGCCCCCTACAATGAGCAGTTCTTC. Its translation is CASAPYNEQFF. The full variable domain, in which reference TRBV2 and TRBJ2-1 provide the parts outside the CDR3, is EPEVTQTPSHQVTQMGQEVILRCVPISNHLYFYWYRQILGQKVEFLVSFYNNEISEKSEIFDDQFSVERPDGSNFTLKIRSTKLEDSAMYFCASAPYNEQFFGPGTRLTVL.

The chain uses TRBV6-1 and TRBJ1-1; maybe TRBD1 (5 bases). The V end lost 2 bases, the J end lost 4 bases, and 11 bases lay between the germline ends. CDR3 length: 14 residues. Per the germline V gene, CDR1 is MNHNS and CDR2 is SASEGT. The CDR3 loop is CASSEPGGFTEAFF. The CDR3 bases are TGTGCCAGCAGTGAACCCGGGGGATTCACTGAAGCTTTCTTT.

The rearrangement joins TRBV7-4 to TRBJ2-2; D may correspond to TRBD1 or TRBD2 (5 bases each). This CDR3 is built from 20 residues. Trimming left V 0 bases short and J 0 bases short, with 20 bases between. Germline CDR1 is SGHVT and CDR2 is SQSDAQ. CDR3 DNA: TGTGCCAGCAGCTTAGCAAGCTCAGGTAGGGGACCTCCGAACACCGGGGAGCTGTTTTTT. Translating it yields CASSLASSGRGPPNTGELFF.

This chain joins TRBV19 and TRBJ2-2; no definite D call. This CDR3 has 13 residues. Trimming left V 3 bases short and J 3 bases short, with 5 bases between. Germline V lookup: CDR1 LNHDA, CDR2 SQIVND (reference sequence). Here the CDR3 DNA reads TGTGCCAGTAGTATTATCGACACCGGGGAGCTGTTTTTT. It translates to CASSIIDTGELFF. Together with reference TRBV19 and TRBJ2-2, the CDR3 gives the full variable domain: DGGITQSPKYLFRKEGQNVTLSCEQNLNHDAMYWYRQDPGQGLRLIYYSQIVNDFQKGDIAEGYSVSREKKESFPLTVTSAQKNPTAFYLCASSIIDTGELFFGEGSRLTVL.

The chain uses TRBV18 and TRBJ2-7; D assignment may be TRBD1 or TRBD2 (5 bases each). The V gene lost 6 bases and the J gene lost 2 bases, with 14 bases spanning the gap. CDR1 is KGHSH, CDR2 LQKENI, per germline. The CDR3 is 14 amino acids. Here the CDR3 reads CASSPEGRTYEQYF. In DNA form, the CDR3 reads TGTGCCAGCTCCCCTGAGGGACGTACCTACGAGCAGTACTTC.

This rearrangement joins TRBV4-1 to TRBJ2-1; 9 bases fit TRBD2. J lost 8 bases, V lost 4 bases, and 18 bases had no gene match. This CDR3 contains 18 residues. Germline CDR1 MGHRA, CDR2 YSYEKL. The CDR3 here is CASSPLVRPTREGHEQFF. The CDR3 DNA is TGCGCCAGCAGCCCCCTTGTTAGGCCCACGCGGGAGGGCCATGAGCAGTTCTTC.

V and J are TRBV5-1 and TRBJ2-3; TRBD2 matches at 9 bases. The germline CDR1 and CDR2 sequences are SGHRS and YFSETQ. This CDR3 is 16 amino acids long. V was pared by 0 bases and J by 5 bases, with 7 bases of the junction left unmatched. As DNA, the CDR3 is TGCGCCAGCAGCTTGGCCGCTAGCGGGACGGGAGATACGCAGTATTTT. This translates into CASSLAASGTGDTQYF.

In this sample, this clone turned up a few times. The chain recombines TRBV28 with TRBJ2-5; 9 bases map to TRBD1. Germline CDR1 reads MDHEN; CDR2 reads SYDVKM. Trimming at V came to 7 bases and at J to 5 bases, leaving 8 bases not matched to a gene. The CDR3 spans 14 residues. The DNA of the CDR3 is TGTGCCAGCACCCTGGACAGGGGTGGGGAGACCCAGTACTTC. Translated, it gives CASTLDRGGETQYF.

The CDR3 region is CASSRDGGYEQYF. CDR3 in DNA: TGCGCCAGCAGCCGGGATGGCGGCTACGAGCAGTACTTC. This chain connects TRBV5-1 to TRBJ2-7, with D perhaps matching TRBD2 (5 bases). Germline V gives CDR1 SGHRS, CDR2 YFSETQ. V lost 4 bases to trimming and J lost 3 bases, with 11 bases between them. The CDR3 length is 13 residues. The variable domain in full, completed from reference TRBV5-1 and TRBJ2-7, reads KAGVTQTPRYLIKTRGQQVTLSCSPISGHRSVSWYQQTPGQGLQFLFEYFSETQRNKGNFPGRFSGRQFSNSRSEMNVSTLELGDSALYLCASSRDGGYEQYFGPGTRLTVT.

This chain links TRBV4-1 with TRBJ2-5; the match to TRBD1 covers 10 bases. V was pared by 1 base and J by 4 bases, with 6 bases of the junction left unmatched. Germline values: CDR1 MGHRA, CDR2 YSYEKL. CDR3 length: 16 amino acids. DNA for the CDR3: TGCGCCAGCAGCCAAGTGGACAGGGGGGGGGCAGAGACCCAGTACTTC. Amino acid sequence: CASSQVDRGGAETQYF.

The chain combines TRBV27 with TRBJ2-7; unclear D gene. This CDR3 is 11 amino acids long. V shed 5 bases and J shed 7 bases, with 9 bases lying between them. From germline, CDR1 is MNHEY and CDR2 SMNVEV (reference sequence). The CDR3 nucleotides read TGTGCCAGCAGTGACCTTTGGGAGCAGTACTTC. It translates to CASSDLWEQYF.

V usage is TRBV9 and J usage is TRBJ2-7, with 10 bases fitting TRBD2. Germline values: CDR1 SGDLS, CDR2 YYNGEE. CDR3 length equals 15 residues. Germline trimming cut 1 base from V and 3 bases from J; bases unmatched to any gene: 4. In DNA form, the CDR3 reads TGTGCCAGCAGCGTATTAGCGGGAGGTCTCTACGAGCAGTACTTC. This gives the protein CASSVLAGGLYEQYF. The full variable domain, in which reference TRBV9 and TRBJ2-7 provide the parts outside the CDR3, is DSGVTQTPKHLITATGQRVTLRCSPRSGDLSVYWYQQSLDQGLQFLIQYYNGEERAKGNILERFSAQQFPDLHSELNLSSLELGDSALYFCASSVLAGGLYEQYFGPGTRLTVT.

V usage is TRBV2 and J usage is TRBJ2-1, with no clear D. CDR3 length: 12 residues. V lost 3 bases and J lost 4, with 4 bases in between. The germline V gene encodes CDR1 SNHLY and CDR2 FYNNEI. The CDR3 loop reads CASSDRYNEQFF. Here the CDR3 DNA reads TGTGCCAGCAGTGACAGATACAATGAGCAGTTCTTC.

This clone has a single count. The gene calls are TRBV28 and TRBJ2-7; D is unclear. The CDR3 spans 13 residues. Germline assignment: CDR1 MDHEN and CDR2 SYDVKM. Trimming shortened V by 0 bases and J by 3 bases, and 6 bases separated the two germline ends. For the CDR3, the DNA is TGTGCCAGCAGTTTATGGCAGAGCTACGAGCAGTACTTC. Encoded protein: CASSLWQSYEQYF.

The V and J genes are TRBV30 and TRBJ2-7; tentatively, D is TRBD1 or TRBD2 (5 bases each). The CDR3 sequence is 13 residues long. The germline V gene encodes CDR1 GTSNPN and CDR2 SVGIG (reference sequence). Trimming removed 1 base at V and 0 bases at J, with 7 bases between. The CDR3 region is CAWSGDLSYEQYF. DNA for the CDR3: TGTGCCTGGAGTGGGGACCTCTCCTACGAGCAGTACTTC. The whole variable domain, filled in from reference TRBV30 and TRBJ2-7, reads SQTIHQWPATLVQPVGSPLSLECTVEGTSNPNLYWYRQAAGRGLQLLFYSVGIGQISSEVPQNLSASRPQDRQFILSSKKLLLSDSGFYLCAWSGDLSYEQYFGPGTRLTVT.

The V call is TRBV6-5, the J call TRBJ2-1, with 8 bases aligning to TRBD1. The germline CDR1 and CDR2 sequences are MNHEY and SVGAGI. CDR3 length: 15 residues. The junction had 3 bases not matched to a gene; V was cut back by 0 bases and J by 5 bases. CDR3 region: CASSYSMTGDNEQFF. The CDR3 coding sequence is TGTGCCAGCAGTTACTCGATGACAGGGGACAATGAGCAGTTCTTC.

The J gene is TRBJ1-5, the V gene TRBV6-5; 9 bases are shared with TRBD1. There are 15 residues in the CDR3. V dropped 6 bases and J dropped 4; count of bases not matched to a gene: 7. In germline, CDR1 is MNHEY, CDR2 SVGAGI. Here the CDR3 DNA reads TGTGCCAGCAGGCCAGGGACAGGGCGAAATCAGCCCCAGCATTTT. Encoded protein: CASRPGTGRNQPQHF.

The table lists this clone with a count of one. The chain is built from TRBV6-5 and TRBJ2-7; 8 nucleotides match TRBD2. The J segment lost 6 bases and the V segment lost 0 bases, leaving 7 bases of the junction unmatched. The CDR3 is made up of 15 amino acids. Looked up from germline, CDR1 is MNHEY and CDR2 is SVGAGI. The CDR3 DNA reads TGTGCCAGCAGTTACTCGATTAGCGGGACATTCGAGCAGTACTTC. Encoded protein: CASSYSISGTFEQYF.

This chain links TRBV5-4 with TRBJ1-1, with 7 positions matching TRBD1. Germline CDR1 and CDR2: SGHNT and YYREEE (reference sequence). The CDR3 runs 15 residues. V lost 1 base and J lost 3; bases outside the gene matches: 6. CDR3 in amino acids: CASSLIGQVYTEAFF. The DNA of the CDR3 is TGTGCCAGCAGCTTGATTGGACAGGTCTACACTGAAGCTTTCTTT.

V usage is TRBV5-1 and J usage is TRBJ2-1, with D possibly being TRBD1 (5 bases). CDR3 length: 12 amino acids. Trimming removed 6 bases at V and 6 bases at J, with 10 bases between. CDR1 and CDR2 from the germline V gene are SGHRS and YFSETQ. DNA for the CDR3: TGCGCCAGCACCCAGGGCGCCAATGAGCAGTTCTTC. Residues: CASTQGANEQFF.